This T cell receptor beta chain comes out of a study of human T cells and chemical hapten exposure. This clonotype was counted at least ten times. CDR3 length: 13 amino acids. CDR1 is DFQATT and CDR2 is SNEGSKA in the germline V gene (reference sequence). The junction had 7 bases not matched to a gene; V was cut back by 6 bases and J by 3 bases. The time point was: patch test 3, about 24 weeks after DPC sensitization. Treatment of the sample: therapeutic diphenylcyclopropenone sensitization with weekly scalp DPC. Staff drew blood before applying each patch test. TCRdb ran MiXCR on the RACE reads and lists one entry per CDR3 protein. The profile shows roughly 50,000 distinct CDR3 sequences, approximately 9.9% of them singletons.

The sample here was whole blood, taken in connection with sensitization to the hapten diphenylcyclopropenone (DPC). This clonotype was obtained from a woman in her 40s with alopecia areata. Some clones in this sample may be carry-over from other donors' samples. This chain joins TRBV20-1 and TRBJ2-7, with TRBD2 matching 8 bases. The CDR3 DNA sequence: TGCAGTGCGCGGGAGGCCACTGACTACGAGCAGTACTTC. This translates into CSAREATDYEQYF.